These T cell receptor beta chains were read from a single sample in a study of Ad26.COV2.S vaccination and SARS-CoV-2 variants. Using immunoSEQ multiplex PCR, the repertoire was profiled, and TCRdb retains in-frame clones only, with some absent. In the table there are hundreds of thousands of clones, more than 70% of which are singletons. The specimen comprised peripheral blood, sampled in a trial of Ad26.COV2.S vaccine versus placebo. These receptors originate from a person aged 18-65 years who received the Ad26.COV2.S COVID-19 vaccine or a placebo. CDR3s leave out the opening cysteine and the closing phenylalanine or tryptophan. Size is stated for part of the rows, as once, few or many counts, or as a class when the clone is expanded.

J: TRBJ2-1; size: .; V: TRBV10-3; CDR3: AINPTSEDEQF
J: TRBJ2-7; size: .; V: TRBV19; CDR3: ASSLGTGGGEQY
J: TRBJ1-1; size: .; V: TRBV21-1; CDR3: ASSKGGDSGMNTEAF
J: TRBJ1-5; size: .; V: TRBV6-4; CDR3: ASSETASGGNQPQH
J: TRBJ2-3; size: .; V: TRBV9; CDR3: ASSLRGSTSGGPDTQY
J: TRBJ1-1; size: .; V: TRBV12-3/TRBV12-4; CDR3: ASSLSGNTEAF
J: TRBJ1-2; size: .; V: TRBV12-3/TRBV12-4; CDR3: ASSPGTGYGYT
J: TRBJ2-7; size: .; V: TRBV25-1; CDR3: ASSVTAGGYEQY
J: TRBJ2-1; size: once; V: TRBV29-1; CDR3: SVGLQIEQF
J: TRBJ1-4; size: .; V: TRBV5-1; CDR3: ATQKGGLTNEKLF
J: TRBJ1-1; size: .; V: TRBV6-5; CDR3: ASSYSWDVNTEAF
J: TRBJ1-5; size: .; V: TRBV7-9; CDR3: ASSLGGYSNQPQH
J: TRBJ1-2; size: .; V: TRBV18; CDR3: ASSPDRGADYGYT
J: TRBJ2-1; size: .; V: TRBV3-1/TRBV3-2; CDR3: ASSRAPRQGYNEQF
J: TRBJ2-1; size: .; V: TRBV19; CDR3: ASSIVGNEQF
J: TRBJ1-1; size: .; V: TRBV30; CDR3: AWSVGGNTEAF
J: TRBJ2-7; size: .; V: TRBV6-2/TRBV6-3; CDR3: ASSYSTIRTGGN
J: TRBJ2-6; size: few; V: TRBV24-1; CDR3: ATSDYAGANVLT
J: TRBJ1-5; size: .; V: TRBV10-3; CDR3: AIRQGGGNQPQH
J: TRBJ2-1; size: once; V: TRBV6-2/TRBV6-3; CDR3: ASSYSIRTGGRIEQF
J: TRBJ2-6; size: .; V: TRBV9; CDR3: ASSVDSGANVLT
J: TRBJ2-1; size: .; V: TRBV30; CDR3: AWSVPGRGLYNEQF
J: TRBJ2-7; size: .; V: TRBV7-9; CDR3: ASSYPRGELSYEQY
J: TRBJ2-3; size: .; V: TRBV5-1; CDR3: ASSLGGDTQY
J: TRBJ2-5; size: .; V: TRBV6-5; CDR3: AAGAGTLQETQY